These T cell receptor beta chains were read from a single sample in a study of blood T cell repertoires in COVID-19. Only in-frame clones appear in the TCRdb table, and some are missing; sequencing was by immunoSEQ multiplex PCR. Counted here are some 150,000 clones, 86% occurring once; the ten biggest clones make up about 8%. The material sequenced was peripheral blood. Receptors were obtained from a woman aged 60 to 75 with acute or convalescent COVID-19. Each CDR3 is given with its conserved first and last residue. A D gene is named only where the DNA matches it firmly. The listing skips clone size in some rows; elsewhere it reads once, few, many or a size class.

>TRBV5-1|.|.|TRBJ1-1
TGCGCCAGCAGCTACACCGTCACACTACAGGTTGGGAACACTGAAGCTTTCTTT
CASSYTVTLQVGNTEAFF
>TRBV7-9|TRBD1|once|TRBJ2-5
TGTGCCAGCAGCAGAACAGGGGGCGTACAAGAGACCCAGTACTTC
CASSRTGGVQETQYF
>TRBV28|TRBD1|.|TRBJ1-6
TGTGCCAGCAGTTCCCCCGGACAGGGGGAAAGTTCACCCCTCCACTTT
CASSSPGQGESSPLHF
>TRBV9|.|once|TRBJ2-1
TGTGCCAGCAGCGTAGTGGGGCACAATGAGCAGTTCTTC
CASSVVGHNEQFF
>TRBV25-1|.|few|TRBJ1-2
TGTGCCAGCAGTGAATTGAGGAACTATGGCTACACCTTC
CASSELRNYGYTF
>TRBV28|TRBD1|few|TRBJ2-7
TGTGCCAGCGGCTGGACAGGGGTTCTTCGCGAGCAGTACTTC
CASGWTGVLREQYF
>TRBV6-6|.|.|TRBJ1-3
TGTGCCAGCAGTGCCTTGGGAACTGGGGGGTTGCAGGTTATATATTTT
CASSALGTGGLQVIYF
>TRBV6-2/TRBV6-3|TRBD1|.|TRBJ1-1
TGTGCCAGCAGTCTTCGGGACAGTCGGAACACTGAAGCTTTCTTT
CASSLRDSRNTEAFF
>TRBV5-1|TRBD2|.|TRBJ2-5
TGCGCCAGCAGCCCGGGAGGGGTACAAGAGACCCAGTACTTC
CASSPGGVQETQYF
>TRBV5-1|TRBD2|once|TRBJ2-3
TGCGCCAGCAGCAGGACTAGCGGGGGGACAGATACGCAGTATTTT
CASSRTSGGTDTQYF
>TRBV5-1|TRBD1|.|TRBJ1-3
TGCGCCAGCAGCTTGGCAGGACAGGGGTTTGGAAACACCATATATTTT
CASSLAGQGFGNTIYF
>TRBV10-3|TRBD2|.|TRBJ2-5
TGTGCCATCAGCCGGGGAGGGAACCAAGAGACCCAGTACTTC
CAISRGGNQETQYF
>TRBV19|TRBD1|.|TRBJ1-1
TGTGCCAGTAGTCAGGGGGCGCGTACTGAAGCTTTCTTT
CASSQGARTEAFF
>TRBV7-8|.|.|TRBJ2-3
TGTGCCAGCAGCTTAGCCTACCAGGTACTCACAGATACGCAGTATTTT
CASSLAYQVLTDTQYF
>TRBV27|.|once|TRBJ2-7
TGTGCCAGCAGTTTATACAGGTTCGGCGAGCAGTACTTC
CASSLYRFGEQYF
>TRBV4-2|TRBD1|.|TRBJ1-2
TGTGCCAGCAGCCCGGCCGGGACAGGCCTTAACTATGGCTACACCTTC
CASSPAGTGLNYGYTF
>TRBV15|.|.|TRBJ1-4
TGTGCCACCAGCAGAGATCTCACGGGGTGGACTGGTGAAAAACTGTTTTTT
CATSRDLTGWTGEKLFF
>TRBV30|.|.|TRBJ2-4
TGTGCCTCAGGTGTAGCCAAAAACATTCAGTACTTC
CASGVAKNIQYF
>TRBV7-2|.|.|TRBJ1-1
TGTGCCAGCAGCTTAGTCCGGTACACTGAAGCTTTCTTT
CASSLVRYTEAFF
>TRBV5-6|TRBD2|.|TRBJ2-5
TGTGCCAGCACCCGGGAGGGCTCCGGGACCCAGTACTTC
CASTREGSGTQYF
>TRBV19|.|.|TRBJ2-7
TGTGCCAGTAGTATGAGGCAGGGAATCAACGAGCAGTACTTC
CASSMRQGINEQYF
>TRBV7-2|.|.|TRBJ1-2
TGTGCCAGCAGCTCCTGGGCGGGGGGCGCTGGGTATGGCTACACCTTC
CASSSWAGGAGYGYTF
>TRBV25-1|.|.|TRBJ1-5
TGTGCCAGCAGTGCTTCGGACACGTATAGCAATCAGCCCCAGCATTTT
CASSASDTYSNQPQHF
>TRBV7-9|TRBD2|.|TRBJ2-3
TGTGCCAGCAGCCCCCCGGGACTAGCGAAAGATACGCAGTATTTT
CASSPPGLAKDTQYF
>TRBV2|TRBD1|few|TRBJ1-6
TGTGCCAGAAACCGGGACAGGGCTCGAGGTTCACCCCTCCACTTT
CARNRDRARGSPLHF
>TRBV28|TRBD1|.|TRBJ2-7
TGTGCCAGCATCTCACGGGACAGGGTACCTTACGAGCAGTACTTC
CASISRDRVPYEQYF